This T cell receptor (beta chain) was captured in a study of T cell responses to AZD1222 COVID-19 vaccine. Study outcomes and limitations: Close to half of all spike-specific TCRs reportedly target regions of the variants that are unmutated. No repertoire was sampled before or during the peak T cell response, only after it.

TCRdb keeps only in-frame clones here, not all; method: immunoSEQ multiplex PCR. The data hold about 17,000 clones, with around four fifths observed a single time. This clone occurred once. The antigen is not known. The sample was peripheral blood, taken 28 days after the second AZD1222 dose. The origin of this receptor is an adult who received the AZD1222 COVID-19 vaccine.

The CDR3 region has the DNA TGTGCCAGCAGCTTTCGGGACAGGCTATACGAGCAGTACTTC. This codes for CASSFRDRLYEQYF. V is TRBV7-2 and J is TRBJ2-7, with 8 bases fitting TRBD1. V lost 3 bases and J lost 4; bases outside the gene matches: 5. The germline V gene encodes CDR1 SGHTA and CDR2 FQGNSA. CDR3 length: 14 amino acids.